These 15 T cell receptor beta chains share one sample of origin, sequenced in a study of blood T cell repertoires in COVID-19. Sequencing used immunoSEQ multiplex PCR; TCRdb keeps in-frame clones, though not all of them. This table has about 170,000 clones, 82% appearing once. Sequencing used peripheral blood. The receptors originated from a middle-aged woman with COVID-19, enrolled during active disease.

This sequence joins TRBV7-6 and TRBJ2-7; TRBD2 matches at 15 bases. The length of the CDR3 is 17 residues. The germline V gene encodes CDR1 SGHVS and CDR2 FNYEAQ. Germline trimming cut 4 bases from V and 4 bases from J; bases unmatched to any gene: 8. The CDR3 reads CASSSRTSGRAQYEQYF. The CDR3 coding sequence is TGTGCCAGCAGCTCCCGGACTAGCGGGAGGGCCCAGTACGAGCAGTACTTC.

This chain joins TRBV28 and TRBJ1-1, with a tentative D call TRBD1 (5 bases). Looked up from germline, CDR1 is MDHEN and CDR2 is SYDVKM. The CDR3 consists of 13 residues. Trimming shortened V by 2 bases and J by 11 bases, and 15 bases separated the two germline ends. CDR3 in amino acids: CASSLVSMTVAFF. In DNA, the CDR3 is TGTGCCAGCAGTTTAGTTTCGATGACAGTGGCTTTCTTT.

The chain uses TRBV2 and TRBJ1-5; D possibly corresponds to TRBD1 (5 bases). Germline-derived CDR1 and CDR2 are SNHLY and FYNNEI. V dropped 2 bases and J dropped 6 bases, with 38 bases sitting between them. The CDR3 totals 23 residues. The CDR3 sequence: CASSELGWRGINAGEHLSQPQHF. The DNA of the CDR3 is TGTGCCAGCAGTGAACTTGGGTGGCGGGGTATTAATGCGGGGGAACATTTGAGTCAGCCCCAGCATTTT. The full variable domain, rest sourced from reference TRBV2 and TRBJ1-5, is EPEVTQTPSHQVTQMGQEVILRCVPISNHLYFYWYRQILGQKVEFLVSFYNNEISEKSEIFDDQFSVERPDGSNFTLKIRSTKLEDSAMYFCASSELGWRGINAGEHLSQPQHFGDGTRLSIL.

V gene TRBV24-1 combines with J gene TRBJ2-5; tentatively, D is TRBD2 (6 bases). The CDR3 loop spans 15 amino acids. V was shortened by 3 bases and J by 2 bases, with 12 bases between the two germline ends. Germline V gene sequence: CDR1 KGHDR, CDR2 SFDVKD. This CDR3 reads CATSDTMGGQETQYF. The CDR3, as DNA: TGTGCCACCAGTGATACAATGGGGGGTCAAGAGACCCAGTACTTC.

V usage is TRBV7-9 and J usage is TRBJ2-7, with 8 bases matching TRBD2. From germline, CDR1 is SEHNR and CDR2 FQNEAQ (reference sequence). The CDR3 covers 16 residues. Trimming cost V 3 bases and J 7 bases; bases outside gene matches: 14. The CDR3 DNA sequence: TGTGCCAGCAGCTTTCGCTCGGCGGGGGGCCTCGGAGAGCAGTACGTC. Encoded protein: CASSFRSAGGLGEQYV.

The J gene is TRBJ2-3, the V gene TRBV5-4, with TRBD2 matching 8 bases. V was pared by 1 base and J by 0 bases, with 4 bases of the junction left unmatched. The CDR3 totals 16 residues. CDR1 and CDR2 from the germline V gene are SGHNT and YYREEE (reference sequence). The DNA for the CDR3 is TGTGCCAGCAGCTTGCAACTAGCGGCTAGCACAGATACGCAGTATTTT. As protein: CASSLQLAASTDTQYF. Using reference TRBV5-4 and TRBJ2-3 for the parts outside the CDR3, the full variable domain is ETGVTQSPTHLIKTRGQQVTLRCSSQSGHNTVSWYQQALGQGPQFIFQYYREEENGRGNFPPRFSGLQFPNYSSELNVNALELDDSALYLCASSLQLAASTDTQYFGPGTRLTVL.

The chain carries TRBV7-3 and TRBJ2-5; D gene ambiguous. Germline V lookup: CDR1 SGHTA, CDR2 FQGTGA. This CDR3 is built from 13 residues. Trimming removed 2 bases at V and 5 bases at J, with 9 bases between. The CDR3 nucleotides read TGTGCCAGCAGCTTATCAGTTGTGGAGACCCAGTACTTC. Amino acids: CASSLSVVETQYF. Full variable domain (remainder filled in from reference TRBV7-3 and TRBJ2-5): GAGVSQTPSNKVTEKGKYVELRCDPISGHTALYWYRQSLGQGPEFLIYFQGTGAADDSGLPNDRFFAVRPEGSVSTLKIQRTERGDSAVYLCASSLSVVETQYFGPGTRLLVL.

The chain is built from TRBV15 and TRBJ1-4; 11 bases agree with TRBD1. CDR1 LNHNV and CDR2 YYDKDF come from the germline V gene (reference sequence). The length of the CDR3 is 16 residues. With V trimmed by 1 base and J by 4 bases, 2 bases remained unmatched. In DNA, the CDR3 is TGTGCCACCAGCAGAGGGGACAGGGGGTTTAATGAAAAACTGTTTTTT. Protein sequence: CATSRGDRGFNEKLFF.

J is TRBJ2-1 and V is TRBV2, with 7 bases that match TRBD1. There are 14 residues in the CDR3. Germline V lookup: CDR1 SNHLY, CDR2 FYNNEI. The ends lost 6 bases at V and 8 bases at J; junction bases unmatched: 10. CDR3 in amino acids: CASRAGTATDEQFF. The CDR3 DNA reads TGTGCCAGCAGGGCCGGGACAGCGACCGATGAGCAGTTCTTC. Full variable domain (remainder filled in from reference TRBV2 and TRBJ2-1): EPEVTQTPSHQVTQMGQEVILRCVPISNHLYFYWYRQILGQKVEFLVSFYNNEISEKSEIFDDQFSVERPDGSNFTLKIRSTKLEDSAMYFCASRAGTATDEQFFGPGTRLTVL.

The chain couples TRBV10-3 to TRBJ1-1; TRBD1 aligns across 10 bases. V shed 9 bases, J shed 3 bases, and the junction held 4 bases outside the gene matches. This CDR3 comprises 13 residues. Looked up from germline, CDR1 is ENHRY and CDR2 is SYGVKD. The CDR3 here is CAISGTGDTEAFF. DNA for the CDR3: TGTGCCATTTCCGGGACAGGGGACACTGAAGCTTTCTTT.

The V and J genes are TRBV30 and TRBJ1-2; no reliable D call. Germline V lookup: CDR1 GTSNPN, CDR2 SVGIG (reference sequence). The CDR3 loop spans 13 amino acids. The CDR3 protein is CVLEIAVTYGYTF. CDR3 nucleotides: TGTGTCCTGGAGATAGCGGTAACCTATGGCTACACCTTC. Variable domain in full (rest from reference TRBV30 and TRBJ1-2): SQTIHQWPATLVQPVGSPLSLECTVEGTSNPNLYWYRQAAGRGLQLLFYSVGIGQISSEVPQNLSASRPQDRQFILSSKKLLLSDSGFYLCVLEIAVTYGYTFGSGTRLTVV.

This clone came up a few times. This chain connects TRBV5-8 to TRBJ1-1; maybe TRBD1 (5 bases). CDR3 length equals 14 residues. Per the germline V gene, CDR1 is SGHTS and CDR2 is YDEGEE. V was pared by 4 bases and J by 1 base, with 11 bases between. DNA of the CDR3: TGTGCCAGCAGCAAGGGGCGATGGAACACTGAAGCTTTCTTT. Its translation is CASSKGRWNTEAFF.

The chain couples TRBV9 to TRBJ2-5; a weak D match, TRBD1 (5 bases). The CDR3 has 16 residues. V was pared by 7 bases and J by 4 bases, with 23 bases between. Germline CDR1 SGDLS, CDR2 YYNGEE. The CDR3 here is CASGYGASEWGETQYF. The CDR3 nucleotides are TGTGCCAGCGGGTATGGGGCCTCCGAGTGGGGAGAGACCCAGTACTTC. Based on the CDR3 plus reference TRBV9 and TRBJ2-5, the full variable domain is DSGVTQTPKHLITATGQRVTLRCSPRSGDLSVYWYQQSLDQGLQFLIQYYNGEERAKGNILERFSAQQFPDLHSELNLSSLELGDSALYFCASGYGASEWGETQYFGPGTRLLVL.

The rearrangement uses TRBV4-1 and TRBJ2-7; no definite D call. The CDR3 has 12 residues. Germline V lookup: CDR1 MGHRA, CDR2 YSYEKL. V was trimmed by 3 bases and J by 5 bases, leaving 8 bases between them. This CDR3 is CASSHNRHEQYV. The CDR3 DNA reads TGCGCCAGCAGCCACAACAGACACGAGCAGTACGTC.

V gene TRBV11-3 combines with J gene TRBJ1-1; 8 nucleotides match TRBD1. The CDR3 spans 14 residues. J gave up 4 bases and V 0 bases, and 1 base lay outside the gene matches. Germline CDR1 and CDR2: SGHNT and YENEEA. This chain's CDR3 is CASSLETGGTEAFF. CDR3 nucleotides: TGTGCCAGCAGCTTAGAAACAGGGGGCACTGAAGCTTTCTTT.